The TCR beta chain under discussion was sequenced for a study of human T cells and chemical hapten exposure. General study points: Those TCRs sitting above 1 in 1000 frequency stayed the same with DPC sensitization.

The CDR3 totals 15 residues. Germline values: CDR1 SEHNR, CDR2 FQNEAQ (reference sequence). The V segment lost 2 bases and the J segment 2 bases; nucleotides outside the gene matches: 3. This clonotype was detected only a few times. The antigen is undetermined. Noted time point: pre-sensitization, week 0. Specified treatment: therapeutic diphenylcyclopropenone sensitization with weekly scalp DPC. Individual cDNA molecules (in the library) carried attached unique molecular identifiers. TCRdb reprocessed the RACE reads via MiXCR and lists one record per CDR3 protein. The table records 350,000 to 400,000 distinct CDR3 sequences, approximately 5% of them present only once.

The V and J genes are TRBV7-9 and TRBJ2-5, with 9 bases identical to TRBD1. This TCR came from a woman between 50 and 59 years old with alopecia areata. Some clones in this sample may be carry-over from other donors' samples. The specimen comprised whole blood, sampled in connection with sensitization to the hapten diphenylcyclopropenone (DPC). CDR3 DNA sequence: TGTGCCAGCAGCTTAATACAGGGGGCTCAAGAGACCCAGTACTTC. Protein sequence: CASSLIQGAQETQYF.